This entry is about one T cell receptor beta chain. Compared with germline, one end of the junction differs, possibly owing to a read error. All enrollees were roughly 18 to 90 years old and from under 25 US areas. Participant reports of clinical history set cohort assignment. These data originate in a study of blood T cell repertoires in COVID-19. The overall study: Donors in Cohort 3 who had recovered were those with two negative PCRs, healthcare professional clearance, or resolution of their symptoms. Sources were T cells, B-cell-depleted T cells, or PBMCs; the material itself was cDNA or gDNA.

Clones were sequenced by immunoSEQ multiplex PCR, and TCRdb holds only the in-frame ones, with some missing. The sample contains approximately 150,000 clones, under 90% of which appear only once. The length of the CDR3 is 13 residues. Germline CDR1 SGHVS, CDR2 FQNEAQ. J is TRBJ2-3 and V is TRBV7-8; 9 nucleotides align to TRBD2. Material for sequencing was PBMCs or T cells enriched from blood (not recorded which). This receptor was obtained from a man aged 45-65 years in a cohort exposed to, infected with or recovered from COVID-19 (not recorded which). CDR3 in amino acids: CASSLPQERGASF. The CDR3 bases are TGTGCCAGCAGCTTACCCCAGGAGCGGGGGGCTTCTTTT.